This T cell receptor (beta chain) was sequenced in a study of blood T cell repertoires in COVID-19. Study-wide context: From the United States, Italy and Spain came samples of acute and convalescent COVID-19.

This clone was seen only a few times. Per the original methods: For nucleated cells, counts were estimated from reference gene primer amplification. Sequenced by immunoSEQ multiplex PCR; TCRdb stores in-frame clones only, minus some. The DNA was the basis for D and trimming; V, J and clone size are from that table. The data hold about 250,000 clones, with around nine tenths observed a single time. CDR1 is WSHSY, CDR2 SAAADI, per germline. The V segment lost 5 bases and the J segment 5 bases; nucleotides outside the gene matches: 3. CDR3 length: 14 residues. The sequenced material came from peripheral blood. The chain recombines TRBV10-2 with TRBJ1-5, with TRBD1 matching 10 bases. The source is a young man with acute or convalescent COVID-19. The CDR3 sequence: CASSIGTGDQPQHF. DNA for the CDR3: TGCGCCAGCAGTATAGGGACAGGGGATCAGCCCCAGCATTTT.